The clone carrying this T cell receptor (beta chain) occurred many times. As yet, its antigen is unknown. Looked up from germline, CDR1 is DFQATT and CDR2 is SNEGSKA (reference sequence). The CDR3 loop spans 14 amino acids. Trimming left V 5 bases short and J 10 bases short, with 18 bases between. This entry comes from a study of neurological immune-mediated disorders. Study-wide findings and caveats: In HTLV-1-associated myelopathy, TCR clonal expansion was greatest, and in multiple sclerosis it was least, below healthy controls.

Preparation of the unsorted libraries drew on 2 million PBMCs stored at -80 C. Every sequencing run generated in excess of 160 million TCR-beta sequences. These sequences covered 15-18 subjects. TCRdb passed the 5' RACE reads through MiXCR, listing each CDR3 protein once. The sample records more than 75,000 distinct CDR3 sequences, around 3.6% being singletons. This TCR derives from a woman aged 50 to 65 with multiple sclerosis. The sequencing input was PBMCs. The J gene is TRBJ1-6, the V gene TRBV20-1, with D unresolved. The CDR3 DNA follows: TGCAGTGCTCGGAAACCTCTTGCGGGATCACCCCTCCACTTT. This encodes CSARKPLAGSPLHF.